This TCR beta chain was sequenced for a study of shared clonotypes between healthy human individuals. Overall study: With ages of 18 to 49, the donors were a couple of women and three men. Researchers assigned three CD4 naive, three CD4 memory, two CD8 naive and one CD8 memory plate to each donor.

V was pared by 0 bases and J by 5 bases, with 10 bases between. Germline CDR1 is MNHNY and CDR2 is SVGAGI (reference sequence). CDR3 length: 14 residues. About this clone itself: The antigen is unknown.

Naive CD8 cells were CD45RO-negative, positively selected for CCR7, excluding terminally differentiated effector memory CD45RA+ cells. Overall study findings and caveats: Represented genetic and exposure-history diversity was restricted by having few donors.

Genomic DNA from each subset was divided evenly over several immunoSEQ plates. Assay: immunoSEQ multiplex PCR; the TCRdb copy retains only in-frame clones and omits some. The sample records about 680,000 clones, about 91% being singletons. This TCR was sampled from a man aged 25 to 40 in good health. The chain uses TRBV6-6 and TRBJ1-2; unclear D gene. The sequencing input was naive CD8+ T cells sorted from blood. CDR3 loop: CASSYSSEWYGYTF. The CDR3 DNA reads as TGTGCCAGCAGTTACTCGTCGGAATGGTATGGCTACACCTTC.